Presented here are 28 T cell receptor beta chains from one specimen sequenced in a study of T cells in Graves' hyperthyroidism and ophthalmopathy. From RNA transcripts, TCR beta CDR3 regions were amplified. The TCR CDR3 first-round RT-PCR relied on the HTBI primer set. TCRdb analysed the multiplex PCR reads with MiXCR anew, one entry per CDR3 protein. The repertoire includes 490,000 or so distinct CDR3 sequences, 15% to 20% of them detected once, and roughly 29% sits in the top ten. The sample consisted of blood. The source is a young woman with Graves' ophthalmopathy.

This clonotype was observed many times. The gene calls are TRBV12-3 or TRBV12-4 and TRBJ2-1; TRBD2 matches at 11 bases. The CDR3 spans 15 residues. The V segment lost 4 bases and the J segment 6 bases; nucleotides outside the gene matches: 5. The CDR3 region is CASSSAGTSGNEQFF. The CDR3 DNA reads as TGTGCCAGCAGTTCCGCCGGGACTAGCGGCAATGAGCAGTTCTTC.

This clonotype has only a few counts. V is TRBV7-2 and J is TRBJ2-1, with TRBD2 matching over 8 bases. J was trimmed by 7 bases and V by 1 base; bases with no gene match: 6. Germline V gives CDR1 SGHTA, CDR2 FQGNSA. CDR3 size: 15 residues. This CDR3 is CASSLVSGGLNEQFF. The CDR3 nucleotides are TGTGCCAGCAGCTTAGTATCGGGAGGGCTTAATGAGCAGTTCTTC.

This clonotype was picked up many times. The chain recombines TRBV24-1 with TRBJ2-1; D may be TRBD1 (6 bases). V was shortened by 9 bases and J by 5 bases, with 16 bases between the two germline ends. This CDR3 is built from 14 residues. The germline V gene encodes CDR1 KGHDR and CDR2 SFDVKD. The CDR3 coding sequence is TGTGCCACCCGTAGTCGCAGGGGCCACAATGAGCAGTTCTTC. Protein sequence: CATRSRRGHNEQFF.

The chain has TRBV15 and TRBJ1-1; D is undetermined. The CDR3 loop spans 15 amino acids. Trimming cost V 1 base and J 5 bases, with 14 bases left between them. Germline CDR1 LNHNV, CDR2 YYDKDF (reference sequence). CDR3 in DNA: TGTGCCACCAGCAGAGTGAGGGAAGGGAGGACTGAAGCTTTCTTT. Amino acid sequence: CATSRVREGRTEAFF.

As to this clonotype: Possible read error: a much larger clone is one base away. This chain uses TRBV7-8 with TRBJ2-1; D might be TRBD1 (5 bases). This CDR3 region has 14 residues. Trimming removed 4 bases at V and 6 bases at J, with 13 bases between. The V gene's germline CDR1 is SGHVS and CDR2 FQNEAQ. As DNA, the CDR3 is TGTGCCAGCAGCTCGCCGACAGCCTGCAATGAGCAGTTCTTC. It encodes CASSSPTACNEQFF.

This clonotype was counted at least ten times. The chain joins TRBV24-1 to TRBJ2-1; no firm D call. The CDR3 spans 13 residues. V lost 4 bases to trimming and J lost 5 bases, with 8 bases between them. Looked up from germline, CDR1 is KGHDR and CDR2 is SFDVKD. This CDR3 reads CATSDPINNEQFF. The CDR3 nucleotides are TGTGCCACCAGTGACCCAATTAACAATGAGCAGTTCTTC.

This clonotype was seen more than once but under ten times. The chain is built from TRBV20-1 and TRBJ2-1; the D is unclear. The CDR3 extends over 17 amino acids. CDR1 is DFQATT and CDR2 is SNEGSKA in the germline V gene (reference sequence). Trimming pared 6 bases from V and 0 bases from J, leaving 21 bases between. CDR3 DNA sequence: TGCAGTGCCACGGTCATGGAGTTCCCGAGCTCCTACAATGAGCAGTTCTTC. Protein product: CSATVMEFPSSYNEQFF.

Ten or more counts support this clonotype. The chain has TRBV4-3 and TRBJ1-1; D is uncertain. Germline V gene lookup returns CDR1 LGHNA and CDR2 YSLEER. The CDR3 covers 14 residues. V dropped 0 bases and J dropped 8 bases, with 13 bases sitting between them. Here the CDR3 reads CASSQDKARMEAFF. In DNA, the CDR3 is TGCGCCAGCAGCCAAGATAAGGCCAGAATGGAAGCTTTCTTT.

The rearrangement uses TRBV27 and TRBJ2-1; D remains unclear. Trimming took off 0 bases at V and 9 bases at J, with 9 bases between the two ends. In germline, CDR1 is MNHEY, CDR2 SMNVEV (reference sequence). This CDR3 spans 13 amino acids. This CDR3 is CASSLSIRLEQFF. For the CDR3, the DNA is TGTGCCAGCAGTTTATCTATCCGCCTTGAGCAGTTCTTC.

This clonotype was seen repeatedly, ten times or more. This chain's CDR3 is CASSLVPGLAGRSSYNEQFF. The CDR3, as DNA: TGCGCCAGCAGCTTGGTCCCGGGACTAGCGGGAAGGAGCTCCTACAATGAGCAGTTCTTC. V is TRBV5-1 and J is TRBJ2-1; 13 bases align to TRBD2. The CDR3 contains 20 residues. Germline V gene data show CDR1 as SGHRS and CDR2 as YFSETQ. V shed 0 bases, J shed 0 bases, and the junction held 9 bases outside the gene matches.

This clonotype was picked up many times. CDR3 sequence: CSARDDRSSGNTIYF. CDR3 bases: TGCAGTGCTAGAGACGACCGATCCTCTGGAAACACCATATATTTT. The chain joins TRBV20-1 to TRBJ1-3; D uncertain. CDR1 DFQATT and CDR2 SNEGSKA come from the germline V gene (reference sequence). This CDR3 is 15 amino acids long. V was shortened by 0 bases and J by 0 bases, with 9 bases between the two germline ends.

CDR3: CASSIAGAQFF. DNA of the CDR3: TGTGCCAGTAGTATAGCCGGGGCCCAGTTCTTC. The J gene is TRBJ2-1, the V gene TRBV19; perhaps D is TRBD1 or TRBD2 (5 bases each). Looked up from germline, CDR1 is LNHDA and CDR2 is SQIVND (reference sequence). V was pared by 1 base and J by 13 bases, with 8 bases between. This CDR3 is 11 amino acids long.

This chain connects TRBV5-6 to TRBJ2-2, with a weak D call TRBD2 (6 bases). Germline V lookup: CDR1 SGHDT, CDR2 YYEEEE. CDR3 size: 15 residues. Trimming stripped 2 bases from V and 5 bases from J, with 13 bases between. This CDR3 is CASSFFEGRTGELFF. Here the CDR3 DNA reads TGTGCCAGCAGCTTTTTTGAGGGGAGGACCGGGGAGCTGTTTTTT.

The chain links TRBV10-1 to TRBJ1-1, with 8 bases fitting TRBD1. V lost 6 bases and J lost 12; bases outside the gene matches: 6. The CDR3 spans 11 residues. The germline V gene has CDR1 WNHNN and CDR2 SYGVQD (reference sequence). CDR3 loop: CASRDRDGPFF. The DNA of the CDR3 is TGCGCCAGCAGGGACAGGGATGGGCCTTTCTTT.

Only a few counts were recorded for this clonotype. This chain uses TRBV2 with TRBJ1-5; D not certain. The germline V gene encodes CDR1 SNHLY and CDR2 FYNNEI. V was pared by 5 bases and J by 3 bases, with 11 bases between. This CDR3 has 14 amino acids. The DNA of the CDR3 is TGTGCCAGCAGTACCGACGGTATCAATCAGCCCCAGCATTTT. The encoded protein is CASSTDGINQPQHF.

The chain recombines TRBV28 with TRBJ1-2; TRBD1 aligns across 11 bases. The CDR3 is made up of 16 amino acids. Germline-derived CDR1 and CDR2 are MDHEN and SYDVKM. The trim removed 3 bases at V and 4 bases at J, leaving 7 bases unmatched. CDR3 in amino acids: CASSFPGTGGFYGYTF. For the CDR3, the DNA is TGTGCCAGCAGTTTTCCCGGGACAGGGGGTTTCTATGGCTACACCTTC.

This clonotype has only a few counts. Here the CDR3 DNA reads TGCAGCGTGCACAAAGAGACCCAGTACTTC. The encoded protein is CSVHKETQYF. The chain links TRBV29-1 to TRBJ2-5, with D unclear. This CDR3 region has 10 residues. V gave up 6 bases and J gave up 3 bases, with 5 bases separating them. CDR1 and CDR2 (germline): SQVTM, ANQGSEA. Looking up the rest from reference TRBV29-1 and TRBJ2-5 gives the full variable domain: SAVISQKPSRDICQRGTSLTIQCQVDSQVTMMFWYRQQPGQSLTLIATANQGSEATYESGFVIDKFPISRPNLTFSTLTVSNMSPEDSSIYLCSVHKETQYFGPGTRLLVL.

The chain is built from TRBV5-5 and TRBJ2-7, with unresolved D. Trimming removed 0 bases at V and 7 bases at J, with 14 bases between. CDR1 and CDR2 (germline): SGHKS, YYEKEE (reference sequence). This CDR3 is built from 14 residues. The DNA of the CDR3 is TGTGCCAGCAGCTTGGGGACCCAAGCTCGGGAGCAGTACTTC. This encodes CASSLGTQAREQYF.

This clonotype was detected only a few times. The chain recombines TRBV5-1 with TRBJ2-3; a weak D match, TRBD1 (6 bases). The CDR3 is 15 amino acids. Trimming left V 1 base short and J 5 bases short, with 14 bases between. In germline, CDR1 is SGHRS, CDR2 YFSETQ. CDR3 coding DNA: TGCGCCAGCAGCTTGAGGGGGAGTGGGGGAGATACGCAGTATTTT. Translation gives CASSLRGSGGDTQYF.

This clonotype was counted at least ten times. The chain uses TRBV6-2 or TRBV6-3 and TRBJ2-5, with 8 positions matching TRBD1. CDR3 length: 14 residues. Germline V gene lookup returns CDR1 MNHEY and CDR2 SVGEGT. Trimming removed 3 bases from V and 4 bases from J; junction bases left unmatched: 4. The CDR3 loop is CASSYTDRGETQYF. The CDR3, as DNA: TGTGCCAGCAGTTATACCGACAGGGGAGAGACCCAGTACTTC.

This clonotype was counted many times. CDR3 amino acids: CASSYVSRTQQFF. DNA of the CDR3: TGTGCCAGCAGTTACGTATCCCGGACTCAGCAGTTCTTC. V usage is TRBV11-2 and J usage is TRBJ2-1; a weak D match, TRBD2 (5 bases). Germline V gene data show CDR1 as SGHAT and CDR2 as FQNNGV. CDR3 size: 13 residues. With 6 bases removed from V and 11 bases from J, the gap between germline ends came to 17 bases.

This clonotype was recorded a few times. The V call is TRBV29-1, the J call TRBJ2-1; D gene unclear. The CDR3 runs 13 residues. The germline CDR1 and CDR2 sequences are SQVTM and ANQGSEA. V was cut by 8 bases and J by 8 bases, with 19 bases left in between. The CDR3 DNA reads as TGCAGCTCAAGGGATGCGTTGGACGATGAGCAGTTCTTC. This sequence encodes CSSRDALDDEQFF.

This chain connects TRBV10-3 to TRBJ2-3; 15 bases match TRBD2. From germline, CDR1 is ENHRY and CDR2 SYGVKD. This CDR3 region has 18 residues. V gave up 0 bases and J gave up 3 bases; unmatched junction bases: 4. The CDR3 bases are TGTGCCATCAGTGAGTCGCGGACTAGCGGGAGGGATACAGATACGCAGTATTTT. Protein product: CAISESRTSGRDTDTQYF.

The chain links TRBV7-2 to TRBJ2-7, with D maybe TRBD2 (6 bases). V was shortened by 0 bases and J by 7 bases, with 7 bases between the two germline ends. The germline CDR1 and CDR2 sequences are SGHTA and FQGNSA. The CDR3 has 12 residues. The CDR3 protein is CASSLASGEQYF. In DNA, the CDR3 is TGTGCCAGCAGCTTAGCCAGCGGGGAGCAGTACTTC. The whole variable domain, remainder taken from reference TRBV7-2 and TRBJ2-7, is GAGVSQSPSNKVTEKGKDVELRCDPISGHTALYWYRQSLGQGLEFLIYFQGNSAPDKSGLPSDRFSAERTGGSVSTLTIQRTQQEDSAVYLCASSLASGEQYFGPGTRLTVT.

The chain is built from TRBV11-2 and TRBJ2-7; 7 nucleotides line up with TRBD2. This CDR3 is built from 17 residues. Germline V gene sequence: CDR1 SGHAT, CDR2 FQNNGV. J lost 3 bases, V lost 2 bases, and 13 bases had no gene match. The CDR3, as DNA: TGTGCCAGCAGCTTAATCGGGTCGGGGGGACTTTTCTACGAGCAGTACTTC. Translating gives CASSLIGSGGLFYEQYF.

This chain connects TRBV12-3 or TRBV12-4 to TRBJ2-5; D perhaps matches TRBD2 (6 bases). The germline V and J ends were trimmed by 5 bases and 1 base, with 14 bases remaining between them. There are 15 residues in the CDR3. The CDR3 loop is CASSGLSGLQETQYF. Here the CDR3 DNA reads TGTGCCAGCAGTGGGTTGAGCGGGCTCCAAGAGACCCAGTACTTC.

Only one count was recorded for this clonotype. Its ends do not fully match the called genes, so a read error is possible. The rearrangement links TRBV7-8 to TRBJ1-2; a weak D match, TRBD1 (5 bases). Per the germline V gene, CDR1 is SGHVS and CDR2 is FQNEAQ. The CDR3 contains 14 residues. The CDR3 loop is CASSLTEYNYGYAF. CDR3 sequence (DNA): TGTGCCAGCAGCTTGACAGAATATAACTATGGCTACGCCTTC.

This clonotype was seen ten or more times. The chain is built from TRBV20-1 and TRBJ2-3; TRBD2 agrees at 8 bases. V trimming: 6 bases; J trimming: 2 bases; junction bases outside the gene matches: 10. The CDR3 is 15 amino acids. CDR1 is DFQATT, CDR2 SNEGSKA, per germline (reference sequence). The CDR3 loop is CSAFRAGGSTDTQYF. The CDR3, as DNA: TGCAGTGCATTCCGGGCGGGGGGATCCACAGATACGCAGTATTTT.